This entry lists 21 T cell receptor beta chains sequenced from one sample in a study of cytomegalovirus exposure and HLA in healthy donors. The PCR ran on 60 Vbeta and 13 Jbeta primers. Sequencing was performed with immunoSEQ multiplex PCR; in TCRdb, only in-frame clones are kept and a portion is missing. The data show 200,000 or so clones, 81% seen once. Sequenced: PBMCs. These receptors were obtained from a man aged 45-65 years in good health and CMV-seronegative.

The J gene is TRBJ1-1, the V gene TRBV18, with D possibly matching TRBD1 (6 bases). CDR3 length equals 15 residues. The V end lost 4 bases, the J end lost 1 base, and 13 bases lay between the germline ends. Germline V gene data show CDR1 as KGHSH and CDR2 as LQKENI. The CDR3 reads CASSRTTGANTEAFF. As DNA, the CDR3 is TGTGCCAGCTCACGAACGACAGGCGCGAACACTGAAGCTTTCTTT.

The chain is built from TRBV27 and TRBJ1-1; no clear D gene. This CDR3 is 14 amino acids long. The ends were cut back, 6 bases at V and 0 bases at J, with 11 bases in the middle. CDR1 MNHEY and CDR2 SMNVEV come from the germline V gene (reference sequence). CDR3 coding DNA: TGTGCCAGCAGGTCCGGGGTCATGAACACTGAAGCTTTCTTT. Translation: CASRSGVMNTEAFF.

The chain combines TRBV7-7 with TRBJ1-6, with 7 bases that match TRBD1. Germline CDR1 reads SSHAT; CDR2 reads FNYEAQ (reference sequence). The V gene end was trimmed by 11 bases and the J gene end by 7 bases; junction bases not matched to a gene: 14. CDR3 length: 15 amino acids. The CDR3 sequence is CAQHNQTGNNSPLHF. The CDR3 DNA reads as TGTGCCCAACACAACCAGACAGGGAACAATTCACCCCTCCACTTT.

The chain combines TRBV19 with TRBJ2-5, with TRBD1 identical over 8 bases. The end of the DNA is better explained by TRBJ2-7, so the J call may be wrong. This CDR3 comprises 14 residues. CDR1 LNHDA and CDR2 SQIVND come from the germline V gene (reference sequence). This CDR3 is CASSTRDRSYEQYF. The CDR3 DNA sequence: TGTGCCAGTAGTACCCGGGACAGGAGTTACGAGCAGTACTTC.

V is TRBV7-9 and J is TRBJ1-1, with a weak D call TRBD1 (5 bases). This CDR3 is 15 amino acids long. Trimming removed 0 bases at V and 3 bases at J, with 11 bases between. The germline gives CDR1 SEHNR, CDR2 FQNEAQ (reference sequence). CDR3 DNA sequence: TGTGCCAGCAGCTTAGCCTTGGGGGGAGACACTGAAGCTTTCTTT. Protein: CASSLALGGDTEAFF.

This clone was seen just once. CDR3: CASITGDLGGIQYF. CDR3 nucleotides: TGTGCCAGCATCACCGGAGATTTGGGCGGGATTCAGTACTTC. This rearrangement joins TRBV2 to TRBJ2-4; maybe TRBD2 (5 bases). CDR1 and CDR2 (germline): SNHLY, FYNNEI. This CDR3 is 14 amino acids long. Between the trimmed V and J ends, which lost 7 bases and 10 bases, there was a span of 20 bases.

This clone was seen just once. The J gene is TRBJ2-1, the V gene TRBV18; TRBD1 matches 10 bases. The CDR3 totals 14 residues. The germline CDR1 and CDR2 sequences are KGHSH and LQKENI. Trimming cost V 3 bases and J 10 bases; bases outside gene matches: 6. In DNA form, the CDR3 reads TGTGCCAGCTCACCCCAGACAGGGGGCAGCGAGCAGTTCTTC. Its protein is CASSPQTGGSEQFF.

V gene TRBV4-1 combines with J gene TRBJ2-7; 9 bases line up with TRBD1. CDR3 length: 15 amino acids. Germline CDR1 and CDR2: MGHRA and YSYEKL. V shed 3 bases, J shed 3 bases, and the junction held 6 bases outside the gene matches. The CDR3 spells CASSQWGDRDYEQYF. The CDR3 nucleotides are TGCGCCAGCAGCCAGTGGGGGGACAGGGACTACGAGCAGTACTTC.

The chain joins TRBV7-2 to TRBJ1-5; weak D call: TRBD1 (6 bases). CDR3 length: 16 amino acids. Germline V gene data show CDR1 as SGHTA and CDR2 as FQGNSA. Trimming took 5 bases from V and 6 from J, leaving 20 bases between them. This chain's CDR3 is CASSPGGAGWSQPQHF. DNA for the CDR3: TGTGCCAGCAGCCCCGGGGGGGCAGGGTGGTCTCAGCCCCAGCATTTT.

This rearrangement joins TRBV7-3 to TRBJ1-1; 10 bases are a match to TRBD1. Germline-derived CDR1 and CDR2 are SGHTA and FQGTGA. The CDR3 loop spans 16 amino acids. V lost 4 bases to trimming and J lost 4 bases; unmatched junction nucleotides: 9. The CDR3: CASSSMAGTGVTEAFF. In DNA, the CDR3 is TGTGCCAGCAGCTCAATGGCCGGGACAGGGGTCACTGAAGCTTTCTTT.

The chain recombines TRBV6-1 with TRBJ1-1; D not certain. With 3 bases removed from V and 8 bases from J, the gap between germline ends came to 4 bases. Germline V gene sequence: CDR1 MNHNS, CDR2 SASEGT. The CDR3 extends over 10 amino acids. The CDR3 here is CASSDREAFF. In DNA, the CDR3 is TGTGCCAGCAGTGACAGGGAAGCTTTCTTT.

This chain links TRBV2 with TRBJ1-2, with TRBD1 matching 8 bases. There are 14 residues in the CDR3. Germline-derived CDR1 and CDR2 are SNHLY and FYNNEI. The V and J ends lost 6 bases and 4 bases, in that order; junction bases with no gene match: 7. CDR3 residues: CASRSDRAVYGYTF. The CDR3 DNA reads as TGTGCCAGCAGATCGGACAGGGCGGTCTATGGCTACACCTTC. The whole variable domain, filled in from reference TRBV2 and TRBJ1-2, reads EPEVTQTPSHQVTQMGQEVILRCVPISNHLYFYWYRQILGQKVEFLVSFYNNEISEKSEIFDDQFSVERPDGSNFTLKIRSTKLEDSAMYFCASRSDRAVYGYTFGSGTRLTVV.

This chain connects TRBV11-2 to TRBJ2-3, with 7 bases that match TRBD1. The V and J ends lost 3 bases and 4 bases, in that order; junction bases with no gene match: 10. Germline V gene lookup returns CDR1 SGHAT and CDR2 FQNNGV. There are 16 residues in the CDR3. The CDR3 is CASSLQQGSVADTQYF. The DNA for the CDR3 is TGTGCCAGCAGCTTGCAACAGGGGAGTGTCGCAGATACGCAGTATTTT.

The rearrangement uses TRBV6-5 and TRBJ1-6, with a tentative D call TRBD1 (6 bases). With 2 bases removed from V and 2 bases from J, the gap between germline ends came to 7 bases. The CDR3 has 15 residues. Germline V gene sequence: CDR1 MNHEY, CDR2 SVGAGI. The CDR3 nucleotides read TGTGCCAGCAGTTACGGGACAACCTATAATTCACCCCTCCACTTT. This translates into CASSYGTTYNSPLHF.

For the CDR3, the DNA is TGTGCCAGTTATCCGGGGGGACAGGGAGTTTTGGGGCTCCAGCATTTT. Translated, it gives CASYPGGQGVLGLQHF. The rearrangement uses TRBV19 and TRBJ1-5; 9 bases align to TRBD1. The CDR3 is 16 amino acids. V was clipped by 8 bases and J by 12 bases; unmatched bases: 20. Per the germline V gene, CDR1 is LNHDA and CDR2 is SQIVND (reference sequence).

Only a few counts were recorded for this clone. The gene calls are TRBV7-2 and TRBJ1-2; TRBD1 is a possible D gene (6 bases). With 5 bases removed from V and 13 bases from J, the gap between germline ends came to 23 bases. Germline V gene data show CDR1 as SGHTA and CDR2 as FQGNSA. CDR3 size: 14 residues. The CDR3 protein is CASSRNRDTFSVTF. As DNA, the CDR3 is TGTGCCAGCAGCAGAAACCGGGACACCTTCTCTGTCACCTTC.

This clone was found once. The rearrangement uses TRBV15 and TRBJ1-6; TRBD1 matches 7 bases. Germline CDR1 reads LNHNV; CDR2 reads YYDKDF (reference sequence). J was trimmed by 6 bases and V by 9 bases; bases with no gene match: 14. This CDR3 is built from 16 residues. The CDR3 DNA reads TGTGCCACTTCCGACCGGGACAGCAAGTTTAATTCACCCCTCCACTTT. This translates into CATSDRDSKFNSPLHF. Using reference TRBV15 and TRBJ1-6 for the parts outside the CDR3, the full variable domain is DAMVIQNPRYQVTQFGKPVTLSCSQTLNHNVMYWYQQKSSQAPKLLFHYYDKDFNNEADTPDNFQSRRPNTSFCFLDIRSPGLGDTAMYLCATSDRDSKFNSPLHFGNGTRLTVT.

The chain links TRBV7-2 to TRBJ1-5, with a tentative D call TRBD1 (6 bases). Germline V CDR1 and CDR2: SGHTA, FQGNSA. V lost 5 bases and J lost 5, with 19 bases in between. The CDR3 is made up of 16 amino acids. Here the CDR3 DNA reads TGTGCCAGCAGCCCATCTTACAGGGTCTCGGATCAGCCCCAGCATTTT. Its translation is CASSPSYRVSDQPQHF.

This clone was found a few times. DNA of the CDR3: TGTGCCAGCAGCTTAGAGGGGGTAAACACTGAAGCTTTCTTT. Its translation: CASSLEGVNTEAFF. The chain is built from TRBV7-9 and TRBJ1-1; maybe TRBD1 (6 bases). Trimming pared 1 base from V and 2 bases from J, leaving 8 bases between. Germline V CDR1 and CDR2: SEHNR, FQNEAQ (reference sequence). CDR3 size: 14 residues.

The chain links TRBV9 to TRBJ2-3, with 9 bases aligning to TRBD1. Per the germline V gene, CDR1 is SGDLS and CDR2 is YYNGEE. The J segment lost 9 bases and the V segment lost 0 bases, leaving 8 bases of the junction unmatched. The length of the CDR3 is 15 residues. CDR3 sequence reads: CASSVDSGTGFTQYF. Here the CDR3 DNA reads TGTGCCAGCAGCGTAGATTCCGGGACAGGGTTCACGCAGTATTTT.

This chain's CDR3 is CASRRGVAGETQYF. CDR3 DNA sequence: TGTGCCAGCAGACGGGGGGTCGCGGGAGAGACCCAGTACTTC. The chain links TRBV6-5 to TRBJ2-5, with 7 bases identical to TRBD2. The CDR3 contains 14 residues. Germline V gives CDR1 MNHEY, CDR2 SVGAGI. J gave up 4 bases and V 6 bases, and 8 bases lay outside the gene matches.